Presented here are 26 T cell receptor beta chains from one specimen sequenced in a study of T cells of healthy individuals. Via MiXCR, TCRdb re-called the 5' RACE reads, giving one row per CDR3 protein. The sample gives tens of thousands of distinct CDR3 sequences, roughly 5% of which show up once; 7.5% to 8% is in the top ten. The receptor set was obtained from a female donor in good health.

This clonotype was detected ten times or more. The CDR3 coding sequence is TGCGCCAGCAGCTTGGGGACCCAAGAGACCCAGTACTTC. Translating it yields CASSLGTQETQYF. The chain combines TRBV5-1 with TRBJ2-5; D gene ambiguous. Trimming removed 0 bases at V and 1 base at J, with 4 bases between. Looked up from germline, CDR1 is SGHRS and CDR2 is YFSETQ. The CDR3 loop spans 13 amino acids.

The sample holds many counts of this clonotype. The chain carries TRBV7-8 and TRBJ2-7, with unresolved D. V gave up 2 bases and J gave up 6 bases, with 8 bases separating them. This CDR3 contains 12 residues. CDR1 SGHVS and CDR2 FQNEAQ come from the germline V gene. CDR3 loop: CASSLLKTEQYF. The CDR3, as DNA: TGTGCCAGCAGCTTACTGAAGACCGAGCAGTACTTC.

Only a few counts were recorded for this clonotype. The CDR3, as DNA: TGTGCCAGCAGCTTAGTGTACCGCAGGGACCTGGAGCCCCAGCATTTT. Its protein is CASSLVYRRDLEPQHF. The chain is built from TRBV7-2 and TRBJ1-5, with D tentatively TRBD1 (5 bases). Looked up from germline, CDR1 is SGHTA and CDR2 is FQGNSA. This CDR3 has 16 residues. The germline V and J ends were trimmed by 1 base and 8 bases, with 18 bases remaining between them.

This clonotype was counted many times. The CDR3 loop is CASSQTLQGYEQYF. DNA for the CDR3: TGTGCCAGCAGCCAAACTTTACAGGGTTACGAGCAGTACTTC. V usage is TRBV4-2 and J usage is TRBJ2-7; D possibly corresponds to TRBD1 (6 bases). V lost 2 bases to trimming and J lost 4 bases, with 12 bases between them. The length of the CDR3 is 14 residues. In germline, CDR1 is LGHNA, CDR2 YNFKEQ.

This clonotype has ten or more counts. The chain is built from TRBV29-1 and TRBJ2-3; D remains unclear. This CDR3 is 11 amino acids long. CDR1 and CDR2 from the germline V gene are SQVTM and ANQGSEA. Trimming stripped 1 base from V and 11 bases from J, with 10 bases between. CDR3 region: CSVEALSMQYF. CDR3 DNA: TGCAGCGTTGAAGCCCTATCTATGCAGTATTTT.

There are many counts of this clonotype. The chain uses TRBV3-1 and TRBJ1-2, with D hard to call. CDR1 and CDR2 from the germline V gene are LGHDT and YNNKEL (reference sequence). The CDR3 length is 12 residues. V lost 5 bases, J lost 1 base, and 5 bases lay in between. The CDR3 sequence: CASSGGNYGYTF. The CDR3 DNA reads TGTGCCAGCAGCGGTGGTAACTATGGCTACACCTTC.

This clonotype was seen many times. The chain carries TRBV20-1 and TRBJ2-1; D is uncertain. Germline V gene sequence: CDR1 DFQATT, CDR2 SNEGSKA (reference sequence). The length of the CDR3 is 14 residues. The V gene lost 1 base and the J gene lost 1 base, with 8 bases spanning the gap. As DNA, the CDR3 is TGCAGTGCTAGAGGAAGGCATTCCTACAATGAGCAGTTCTTC. Amino acid sequence: CSARGRHSYNEQFF.

This clonotype was counted many times. CDR3 in DNA: TGTGCCAGCAGCCGGACTAGCGGGAGCGCGGCAGCAGATACGCAGTATTTT. Translating it yields CASSRTSGSAAADTQYF. The V gene is TRBV2, the J gene TRBJ2-3; TRBD2 matches 13 bases. CDR1 is SNHLY and CDR2 is FYNNEI in the germline V gene. This CDR3 has 17 residues. Unmatched junction bases numbered 10, after V lost 6 bases and J lost 4 bases.

The chain employs TRBV20-1 and TRBJ1-1, with 9 positions matching TRBD1. Germline trimming cut 3 bases from V and 4 bases from J; bases unmatched to any gene: 9. In germline, CDR1 is DFQATT, CDR2 SNEGSKA (reference sequence). The CDR3 length is 15 residues. The CDR3 DNA follows: TGCAGTGCTAGGATCACGGGACAGGGAGGCACTGAAGCTTTCTTT. It yields the protein CSARITGQGGTEAFF.

This chain joins TRBV15 and TRBJ1-1, with 7 bases lining up with TRBD1. The junction had 13 bases not matched to a gene; V was cut back by 0 bases and J by 0 bases. CDR3 length: 19 residues. CDR1 is LNHNV and CDR2 is YYDKDF in the germline V gene (reference sequence). The CDR3: CATSRDDGTALFMNTEAFF. The CDR3 DNA follows: TGTGCCACCAGCAGAGATGACGGGACAGCACTTTTCATGAACACTGAAGCTTTCTTT.

There are many counts of this clonotype. The CDR3 region is CASRALGRPYQETQYF. CDR3 in DNA: TGTGCCAGCAGAGCCCTGGGGAGACCGTACCAAGAGACCCAGTACTTC. V gene TRBV28 combines with J gene TRBJ2-5, with D maybe TRBD2 (5 bases). Trimming removed 6 bases from V and 0 bases from J, with 17 bases in between. Germline V gives CDR1 MDHEN, CDR2 SYDVKM. The CDR3 is made up of 16 amino acids.

Many counts were recorded for this clonotype. The chain employs TRBV5-1 and TRBJ2-7; 9 nucleotides align to TRBD2. The germline V gene encodes CDR1 SGHRS and CDR2 YFSETQ. With 0 bases clipped from V and 4 bases from J, the junction kept 14 bases outside the gene matches. This CDR3 contains 18 residues. The CDR3 sequence is CASSLVSGRASGTYEQYF. The CDR3 region has the DNA TGCGCCAGCAGCTTGGTATCGGGTCGGGCTAGCGGGACTTACGAGCAGTACTTC.

This clonotype was recorded a few times. J is TRBJ2-5 and V is TRBV25-1, with D possibly matching TRBD2 (6 bases). V was pared by 4 bases and J by 1 base, with 7 bases between. The CDR3 consists of 13 residues. CDR1 is MGHDK, CDR2 SYGVNS, per germline. The CDR3 DNA follows: TGTGCCAGCAGTGTAGCGGCCCAAGAGACCCAGTACTTC. It specifies CASSVAAQETQYF. The variable domain in full, completed from reference TRBV25-1 and TRBJ2-5, reads EADIYQTPRYLVIGTGKKITLECSQTMGHDKMYWYQQDPGMELHLIHYSYGVNSTEKGDLSSESTVSRIRTEHFPLTLESARPSHTSQYLCASSVAAQETQYFGPGTRLLVL.

This clonotype was detected many times. The chain joins TRBV11-2 to TRBJ1-5; D unresolved. The CDR3 runs to 13 residues. Germline CDR1 and CDR2: SGHAT and FQNNGV. Trimming shortened V by 1 base and J by 6 bases, and 7 bases separated the two germline ends. The CDR3 sequence: CASSLGVRQPQHF. The DNA for the CDR3 is TGTGCCAGCAGCTTAGGGGTCCGTCAGCCCCAGCATTTT.

Ten or more counts support this clonotype. The chain recombines TRBV27 with TRBJ2-1, with D maybe TRBD2 (5 bases). The V end lost 3 bases, the J end lost 4 bases, and 7 bases lay between the germline ends. The CDR3 totals 13 residues. Per the germline V gene, CDR1 is MNHEY and CDR2 is SMNVEV (reference sequence). The CDR3 DNA reads as TGTGCCAGCAGTTTCCGCGGGTACAATGAGCAGTTCTTC. Its protein product is CASSFRGYNEQFF.

This clonotype has a handful of counts. The V gene is TRBV20-1, the J gene TRBJ2-7; 11 bases are a match to TRBD2. This CDR3 is built from 15 residues. CDR1 and CDR2 (germline): DFQATT, SNEGSKA (reference sequence). The V gene end was trimmed by 6 bases and the J gene end by 3 bases; junction bases not matched to a gene: 10. The CDR3 nucleotides are TGCAGTGCAGGAGGGGGACTAGCGGCCCGCTACGAGCAGTACTTC. Residues: CSAGGGLAARYEQYF.

This clonotype was recorded many times. The chain couples TRBV7-8 to TRBJ2-3, with no clear D. CDR1 is SGHVS, CDR2 FQNEAQ, per germline. The CDR3 has 16 residues. With 5 bases removed from V and 0 bases from J, the gap between germline ends came to 15 bases. CDR3 loop: CASSNLPRRSTDTQYF. The CDR3 nucleotides are TGTGCCAGCAGCAACCTTCCTCGACGAAGCACAGATACGCAGTATTTT.

This clonotype was seen ten or more times. This chain joins TRBV4-3 and TRBJ2-1, with D possibly TRBD2 on 5 matching bases. Germline V gene sequence: CDR1 LGHNA, CDR2 YSLEER. Deletions cut 1 base from V and 0 bases from J, with 13 bases between. CDR3 size: 17 residues. The chain's CDR3 is CASSQGQMGSSYNEQFF. The CDR3 DNA follows: TGCGCCAGCAGCCAAGGCCAGATGGGGAGCTCCTACAATGAGCAGTTCTTC.

This sequence joins TRBV4-2 and TRBJ2-1; the D is unclear. CDR1 is LGHNA, CDR2 YNFKEQ, per germline. The CDR3 spans 15 residues. The germline V and J ends were trimmed by 0 bases and 1 base, with 7 bases remaining between them. The CDR3 nucleotides are TGTGCCAGCAGCCAAGAGCGGATTTCCTACAATGAGCAGTTCTTC. Translated: CASSQERISYNEQFF.

Many counts were recorded for this clonotype. The V gene is TRBV30, the J gene TRBJ2-1, with 7 bases fitting TRBD2. The CDR3 contains 14 residues. The germline CDR1 and CDR2 sequences are GTSNPN and SVGIG (reference sequence). This chain's CDR3 is CAFTSARSYNEQFF. CDR3 in DNA: TGTGCATTCACTAGCGCCCGCTCCTACAATGAGCAGTTCTTC.

Many counts were recorded for this clonotype. This chain links TRBV20-1 with TRBJ1-5; maybe TRBD1 (5 bases). CDR3 length equals 12 residues. Germline-derived CDR1 and CDR2 are DFQATT and SNEGSKA (reference sequence). The germline V and J ends were trimmed by 4 bases and 4 bases, with 8 bases remaining between them. The chain's CDR3 is CSANRGNQPQHF. The DNA of the CDR3 is TGCAGTGCTAATCGGGGGAATCAGCCCCAGCATTTT.

This clonotype was seen at least ten times. This sequence joins TRBV6-5 and TRBJ2-2; D may be TRBD1 (5 bases). V gave up 10 bases and J gave up 1 base, with 10 bases separating them. The length of the CDR3 is 13 residues. In germline, CDR1 is MNHEY, CDR2 SVGAGI. Here the CDR3 reads CATRQMNTGELFF. In DNA form, the CDR3 reads TGTGCCACGCGACAGATGAACACCGGGGAGCTGTTTTTT.

This clonotype appeared many times. The rearrangement joins TRBV29-1 to TRBJ2-7, with unresolved D. The germline V and J ends were trimmed by 2 bases and 6 bases, with 8 bases remaining between them. Germline V CDR1 and CDR2: SQVTM, ANQGSEA. The CDR3 runs 11 residues. CDR3 DNA: TGCAGCGTTGAAAAAGGGATCGAGCAGTACTTC. Amino acid sequence: CSVEKGIEQYF.

This clonotype has a count of ten or more. In nucleotides, the CDR3 is TGTGCCAGCTCACCGGCCGCCTCTGGGGCCAACGTCCTGACTTTC. Its translation: CASSPAASGANVLTF. The V call is TRBV18, the J call TRBJ2-6; D not resolved. The CDR3 runs to 15 residues. Per germline, CDR1 KGHSH and CDR2 LQKENI. V lost 3 bases and J lost 0, with 6 bases in between.

The chain employs TRBV6-2 or TRBV6-3 and TRBJ1-5; D is unresolved. Germline V gene sequence: CDR1 MNHEY, CDR2 SVGEGT. V shed 5 bases and J shed 0 bases, with 5 bases lying between them. The CDR3 spans 13 residues. As DNA, the CDR3 is TGTGCCAGCAGTCTAATTAGCAATCAGCCCCAGCATTTT. This encodes CASSLISNQPQHF.

This clonotype occurred a few times. The J gene is TRBJ2-2, the V gene TRBV7-3; D gene unclear. The germline gives CDR1 SGHTA, CDR2 FQGTGA. Trimming pared 1 base from V and 13 bases from J, leaving 13 bases between. The CDR3 has 13 residues. The CDR3 DNA is TGTGCCAGCAGCTTAAGCTCGGGCGGTGGGCTGTTTTTT. Protein product: CASSLSSGGGLFF.